Listed here are 24 T cell receptor beta chains from one sample, sequenced in a study of tissue T cells after allogeneic stem cell transplantation. Produced via immunoSEQ multiplex PCR; TCRdb's table is partial and in-frame only. Of roughly 9,500 clones in the sample, more than 40% are singletons; the top ten hold roughly 7.1%. Time point described: mouse harvest day 7 after allogeneic transplant. Tail vein injection delivered 10^7 T-cell-depleted bone marrow cells and 10^6 splenic CD5+ T cells. Sample: gut tissue. The receptors were sampled from a female BALB/c mouse given C57BL/6 T cells with graft-versus-host disease after an allogeneic hematopoietic cell transplant.

Comment on this clone: Gene names refer to mouse genes. The CDR3 end lies 1 residue beyond the end of the read and is filled in from the germline J gene. This sequence joins TRBV5 and TRBJ2-4, with 7 positions matching TRBD1. V dropped 0 bases and J dropped 3; count of bases not matched to a gene: 0. This CDR3 has 14 amino acids. Germline V gives CDR1 LGHNA, CDR2 YNLKQL (reference sequence). This CDR3 is CASSQEGQQNTLYF. Partial CDR3 DNA: TGTGCCAGCAGCCAAGAGGGACAGCAAAACACCTTGTAC.

A remark on this clone: Germline and genes: mouse. The CDR3 loop reads CASSGQGLISNERLFF. The covered CDR3 bases are TGTGCCAGCAGTGGACAGGGCCTGATTTCCAACGAAAGATTATTT. V gene TRBV26 combines with J gene TRBJ1-4, with 8 bases that match TRBD1. The read is 1 residue too short to cover the CDR3 end, so that end is filled in from the germline J gene. Per germline, CDR1 KGHPV and CDR2 FQNQEV (reference sequence). The junction had 5 bases not matched to a gene; V was cut back by 5 bases and J by 0 bases. The CDR3 has 16 amino acids.

This clone was seen a few times. Germline and genes here are mouse. The read stops 1 residue short of the end of the CDR3; the missing end is completed from the germline J gene. J is TRBJ1-4 and V is TRBV26; D remains unclear. V gave up 4 bases and J gave up 1 base, with 10 bases separating them. Germline V gene data show CDR1 as KGHPV and CDR2 as FQNQEV (reference sequence). CDR3 length equals 15 residues. CDR3 DNA, as far as it was read: TGTGCCAGCAGTCCACACGACAATTCCAACGAAAGATTATTT. Encoded protein: CASSPHDNSNERLF. The whole CDR3 protein reads CASSPHDNSNERLFF. Looking up the rest from reference TRBV26 and TRBJ1-4 gives the full variable domain: NSKVIQTPRYLVKGQGQKAKMRCIPEKGHPVVFWYQQNKNNEFKFLINFQNQEVLQQIDMTEKRFSAECPSNSPCSLEIQSSEAGDSALYLCASSPHDNSNERLFFGHGTKLSVL.

As regards this clone: Gene names and germline match the mouse. From the germline J gene comes the end of the CDR3, since the read stops 1 residue before it. The V call is TRBV26, the J call TRBJ1-3; TRBD1 might be the D (6 bases). The CDR3 spans 16 residues. Trimming shortened V by 4 bases and J by 0 bases, and 13 bases separated the two germline ends. Per germline, CDR1 KGHPV and CDR2 FQNQEV (reference sequence). This CDR3 reads CASSPWQGLSGNTLYF. The covered CDR3 bases are TGTGCCAGCAGTCCCTGGCAGGGGCTTTCTGGAAATACGCTCTAT.

On this clone itself: Germline and genes here are mouse. The read finishes 1 residue shy of the CDR3 end, and the germline J gene is used to complete it. The gene calls are TRBV16 and TRBJ2-7, with D possibly TRBD1 on 5 matching bases. The CDR3 is 14 amino acids. V dropped 0 bases and J dropped 3 bases, with 9 bases sitting between them. The V gene's germline CDR1 is SGHSA and CDR2 FRNQAP. Partial CDR3 DNA: TGTGCAAGCAGCTTAGAGGGCAGGGACTATGAACAGTAC. Protein: CASSLEGRDYEQY. The CDR3 in full is CASSLEGRDYEQYF.

This clone was counted between two and nine times. Gene labels here are mouse ones. The missing CDR3 end, 1 residue past where the read stops, is filled in from the germline J gene. The V and J genes are TRBV19 and TRBJ1-1; a weak D match, TRBD1 (6 bases). The germline V gene encodes CDR1 FNHDT and CDR2 SITEND (reference sequence). This CDR3 region has 14 residues. V gave up 2 bases and J gave up 2 bases, with 10 bases separating them. The sequenced CDR3 bases are TGTGCCAGCAGTATGGGGGGGCGCAACACAGAAGTCTTC. Translated, it gives CASSMGGRNTEVF. The whole CDR3 sequence is CASSMGGRNTEVFF.

About this clone itself: Germline and genes: mouse. The CDR3 goes on 1 residue after the read ends, and that part is filled in from the germline J gene. The chain has TRBV16 and TRBJ2-5; TRBD1 or TRBD2 may be the D gene (6 bases each). The CDR3 has 14 residues. The germline gives CDR1 SGHSA, CDR2 FRNQAP. Trimming stripped 1 base from V and 1 base from J, with 6 bases between. The CDR3 reads CASSLGGHQDTQYF. The CDR3 DNA, read in part, is TGTGCAAGCAGCTTAGGGGGGCACCAAGACACCCAGTAC.

Regarding this clone: Gene names refer to mouse genes. The CDR3 extends 1 residue past the end of the read, so its final part is completed from the germline J gene. The V gene is TRBV13-1, the J gene TRBJ2-2; a possible D gene is TRBD2 (5 bases). The germline gives CDR1 NSHNY, CDR2 SYGAGN. Trimming removed 1 base from V and 1 base from J, with 8 bases in between. CDR3 length: 15 residues. The chain's CDR3 is CASSDRWENTGQLYF. Partial CDR3 DNA: TGTGCCAGCAGTGATCGCTGGGAAAACACCGGGCAGCTCTAC.

This clone came up a few times. Here the gene names and germline are mouse. The read terminates 1 residue ahead of where the CDR3 ends, so the germline J gene completes it. The V and J genes are TRBV3 and TRBJ2-7, with 10 bases identical to TRBD2. This CDR3 comprises 14 residues. The germline CDR1 and CDR2 sequences are SNHLY and FYNGKV (reference sequence). Unmatched junction bases numbered 4, after V lost 5 bases and J lost 3 bases. The CDR3 DNA, read in part, is TGTGCCAGCAGCACCTGGGGGGGCCACTATGAACAGTAC. This encodes CASSTWGGHYEQY. Given in full, the CDR3 is CASSTWGGHYEQYF.

Concerning this clone: The gene symbols are mouse symbols. The missing CDR3 end, 1 residue past where the read stops, is filled in from the germline J gene. This chain links TRBV3 with TRBJ1-3; no clear D. CDR1 SNHLY and CDR2 FYNGKV come from the germline V gene (reference sequence). Trimming shortened V by 3 bases and J by 0 bases, and 6 bases separated the two germline ends. There are 14 residues in the CDR3. The CDR3 protein is CASSLTYSGNTLYF. The CDR3 bases that were read are TGTGCCAGCAGCTTGACATATTCTGGAAATACGCTCTAT.

With respect to this clone: The gene symbols are mouse symbols. With the read ending 1 residue before the CDR3 end, the germline J gene is used to fill in that end. The chain combines TRBV12-2 with TRBJ2-7; D ambiguous. This CDR3 is built from 13 residues. V shed 0 bases and J shed 4 bases, with 9 bases lying between them. Germline V gene lookup returns CDR1 SGHLS and CDR2 HYDKME. This CDR3 reads CASSLGTVYEQYF. CDR3 DNA (partial): TGTGCCAGCTCTCTCGGTACAGTTTATGAACAGTAC. Variable domain in full (rest from reference TRBV12-2 and TRBJ2-7): NSGVVQSPRYIIKGKGERSILKCIPISGHLSVAWYQQTQGQELKFFIQHYDKMERDKGNLPSRFSVQQFDDYHSEMNMSALELEDSAVYFCASSLGTVYEQYFGPGTRLTVL.

With respect to this clone: Gene names refer to mouse genes. From the germline J gene comes the end of the CDR3, since the read stops 1 residue before it. The rearrangement uses TRBV26 and TRBJ2-5; D is tentatively TRBD1 or TRBD2 (6 bases each). V was shortened by 7 bases and J by 4 bases, with 9 bases between the two germline ends. The CDR3 has 12 amino acids. Per germline, CDR1 KGHPV and CDR2 FQNQEV (reference sequence). The CDR3 loop is CASTRGEDTQYF. The DNA read from the CDR3 is TGTGCCAGCACTAGGGGGGAAGACACCCAGTAC.

A remark on this clone: All gene names here are mouse names. The missing CDR3 end, 1 residue past where the read stops, is filled in from the germline J gene. The chain has TRBV13-2 and TRBJ1-1, with 10 bases aligning to TRBD1. Germline V gives CDR1 NNHNN, CDR2 SYGAGS (reference sequence). The V and J ends lost 3 bases and 3 bases, in that order; junction bases with no gene match: 2. The length of the CDR3 is 14 residues. CDR3 DNA, as far as it was read: TGTGCCAGCGGTGGACAGGGGGCAGACACAGAAGTCTTC. Residues: CASGGQGADTEVF. The CDR3 as a whole reads CASGGQGADTEVFF.

Comment on this clone: Any gene name here is a mouse gene name. The read gets to within 1 residue of the CDR3 end, and the germline J gene fills in the rest. The chain links TRBV5 to TRBJ2-7, with 13 bases fitting TRBD2. Germline V gene data show CDR1 as LGHNA and CDR2 as YNLKQL (reference sequence). This CDR3 comprises 16 residues. The trim removed 1 base at V and 3 bases at J, leaving 3 bases unmatched. The sequenced CDR3 bases are TGTGCCAGCAGCCAAGGGAGGGACTGGGGGGGCTATGAACAGTAC. Amino acids: CASSQGRDWGGYEQY. The whole CDR3 reads CASSQGRDWGGYEQYF.

Regarding this clone: Mouse names are used for the genes. The read is 1 residue too short to cover the CDR3 end, so that end is filled in from the germline J gene. This chain connects TRBV5 to TRBJ1-4, with 7 bases identical to TRBD1. Trimming took 0 bases from V and 6 from J; bases not matched to a gene: 4. The CDR3 spans 15 residues. The germline CDR1 and CDR2 sequences are LGHNA and YNLKQL (reference sequence). The sequenced part of the CDR3 DNA is TGTGCCAGCAGCCAAGAACAGGGGAGGGACGAAAGATTATTT. Translated: CASSQEQGRDERLF. The full CDR3 is CASSQEQGRDERLFF.

This clone turned up a few times. The listed genes are named as in mouse. The read gets to within 1 residue of the CDR3 end, and the germline J gene fills in the rest. The rearrangement uses TRBV26 and TRBJ2-7, with 7 bases aligning to TRBD1. V was clipped by 5 bases and J by 6 bases; unmatched bases: 4. The CDR3 has 12 residues. Germline V gene lookup returns CDR1 KGHPV and CDR2 FQNQEV (reference sequence). The CDR3 protein is CASSFDRVEQYF. CDR3 DNA (partial): TGTGCCAGCAGTTTTGACAGGGTTGAACAGTAC.

By share of the sample, this clone is medium-sized. Mouse gene names and germline throughout. CDR3 protein: CASSLRWGYEQYF. CDR3 bases read: TGTGCCAGCAGCTTACGCTGGGGTTATGAACAGTAC. The gene calls are TRBV3 and TRBJ2-7; D is perhaps TRBD2 (6 bases). The sequenced fragment ends 1 residue before the CDR3 boundary, so the rest is inferred from the germline J gene. Germline V gives CDR1 SNHLY, CDR2 FYNGKV (reference sequence). Trimming left V 2 bases short and J 4 bases short, with 9 bases between. The CDR3 spans 13 residues. Based on the CDR3 plus reference TRBV3 and TRBJ2-7, the full variable domain is GPKVLQIPSHQIIDMGQMVTLNCDPVSNHLYFYWYKQILGQQMEFLVNFYNGKVMEKSKLFKDQFSVERPDGSYFTLKIQPTALEDSAVYFCASSLRWGYEQYFGPGTRLTVL.

This clone has a handful of counts. Gene names and germline match the mouse. Coverage ceases 1 residue before the CDR3 finishes, and the germline J gene fills in the end. The chain is built from TRBV26 and TRBJ2-1; D may correspond to TRBD1 or TRBD2 (5 bases each). The CDR3 runs to 13 residues. Germline V gene lookup returns CDR1 KGHPV and CDR2 FQNQEV (reference sequence). Trimming shortened V by 6 bases and J by 1 base, and 7 bases separated the two germline ends. The CDR3 loop is CASRRDNYAEQFF. The sequenced CDR3 bases are TGTGCCAGCAGACGGGACAACTATGCTGAGCAGTTC.

On this clone: These gene names are mouse names. The CDR3 end is not reached by the read, which stops 1 residue before it; the germline J gene fills it in. The rearrangement links TRBV5 to TRBJ2-3; TRBD1 aligns across 10 bases. J gave up 3 bases and V 1 base, and 1 base lay outside the gene matches. CDR3 length: 15 amino acids. Germline CDR1 LGHNA, CDR2 YNLKQL (reference sequence). The CDR3 sequence: CASSQGDRGAETLYF. CDR3 DNA (partial): TGTGCCAGCAGCCAAGGGGACAGGGGCGCAGAAACGCTGTAT.

On this clone itself: Gene names follow the mouse nomenclature. The read halts 1 residue ahead of the CDR3 end, with the missing end drawn from the germline J gene. Distinct nucleotide sequences in the sample also encode this CDR3. This chain uses TRBV5 with TRBJ2-4; D perhaps matches TRBD2 (5 bases). The V end lost 0 bases, the J end lost 3 bases, and 7 bases lay between the germline ends. Germline-derived CDR1 and CDR2 are LGHNA and YNLKQL (reference sequence). The CDR3 consists of 14 residues. The CDR3 DNA, read in part, is TGTGCCAGCAGCCAAGATTGGGGACAAAACACCTTGTAC. It is translated as CASSQDWGQNTLY. The whole CDR3 sequence is CASSQDWGQNTLYF.

For this clone: Gene names follow the mouse nomenclature. Coverage ceases 1 residue before the CDR3 finishes, and the germline J gene fills in the end. V and J are TRBV14 and TRBJ2-7, with 13 bases fitting TRBD2. The J segment lost 5 bases and the V segment lost 5 bases, leaving 4 bases of the junction unmatched. Looked up from germline, CDR1 is SGHDT and CDR2 is FRDEAV. The CDR3 is 14 amino acids. The CDR3 is CASRDWGGADEQYF. The CDR3 DNA, read in part, is TGTGCCAGCAGGGACTGGGGGGGCGCGGATGAACAGTAC.

To note about this clone: Genes and germline come from the mouse. The CDR3 end lies 1 residue beyond the end of the read and is filled in from the germline J gene. The rearrangement links TRBV3 to TRBJ1-3, with TRBD1 as a possible D gene (5 bases). The ends were cut back, 5 bases at V and 0 bases at J, with 8 bases in the middle. CDR1 and CDR2 (germline): SNHLY, FYNGKV (reference sequence). This CDR3 spans 14 amino acids. The covered CDR3 bases are TGTGCCAGCAGCCAGGGACTTTCTGGAAATACGCTCTAT. Translation: CASSQGLSGNTLY. The full CDR3 protein is CASSQGLSGNTLYF.

Notes on this clone: The genes are named according to mouse. Incomplete CDR3 DNA: TGTGCCAGCAGTTCGGGACAGGGACGGGAACAGTAC. It is translated as CASSSGQGREQY. From start to end, the CDR3 is CASSSGQGREQYF. This chain uses TRBV26 with TRBJ2-7, with 9 bases that match TRBD1. The read ends 1 residue early relative to the CDR3; the germline J gene fills the gap. CDR3 length: 13 amino acids. Germline trimming cut 5 bases from V and 7 bases from J; bases unmatched to any gene: 6. Germline loops: CDR1 KGHPV, CDR2 FQNQEV (reference sequence).

Worth noting for this clone: The genes are named according to mouse. Read sequence stops 1 residue before the CDR3 end, and the germline J gene provides the missing end. The sample contains more than one DNA sequence encoding this CDR3. V usage is TRBV1 and J usage is TRBJ2-5; D gene unclear. V lost 0 bases and J lost 8, with 3 bases in between. CDR3 length: 11 residues. The germline V gene has CDR1 NSQYPW and CDR2 LRSPGD (reference sequence). This CDR3 is CTCSADRTQYF. CDR3 DNA (partial): TGCACCTGCAGTGCAGATCGCACCCAGTAC.